These 5 T cell receptor beta chains originate from one sample sequenced in a study of beta chain features in type 1 diabetes. Investigators reverse transcribed all isolated RNA, so they sequenced expressed TCRB transcripts. Libraries were prepared by immunoSEQ multiplex PCR; TCRdb keeps only in-frame clonotypes and omits some of them. The data hold hundreds of thousands of clones, with around 12% observed a single time. Sequencing input: naive CD4+ T cells from blood. Receptors originate from a man aged 18 to 30 in good health.

V is TRBV9 and J is TRBJ1-2; D may be TRBD1 (5 bases). Trimming took 0 bases from V and 4 from J, leaving 16 bases between them. CDR3 length: 16 residues. The V gene's germline CDR1 is SGDLS and CDR2 YYNGEE. The DNA for the CDR3 is TGTGCCAGCAGCGTAGGGCCAGGGTGGTTTGGCTATGGCTACACCTTC. Protein: CASSVGPGWFGYGYTF. The variable domain in full, completed from reference TRBV9 and TRBJ1-2, reads DSGVTQTPKHLITATGQRVTLRCSPRSGDLSVYWYQQSLDQGLQFLIQYYNGEERAKGNILERFSAQQFPDLHSELNLSSLELGDSALYFCASSVGPGWFGYGYTFGSGTRLTVV.

V and J are TRBV27 and TRBJ2-2; no firm D call. V dropped 9 bases and J dropped 7 bases, with 15 bases sitting between them. The CDR3 has 13 amino acids. Germline V gene lookup returns CDR1 MNHEY and CDR2 SMNVEV (reference sequence). CDR3 in amino acids: CASGVQSFGELFF. CDR3 in DNA: TGTGCCAGTGGAGTCCAGAGCTTCGGGGAGCTGTTTTTT.

This clone occurred a few times. J is TRBJ1-1 and V is TRBV5-4, with a weak D call TRBD1 (6 bases). This CDR3 is built from 15 residues. The germline V gene has CDR1 SGHNT and CDR2 YYREEE (reference sequence). V lost 4 bases and J 4 bases, leaving 17 bases between the germline ends. The CDR3 protein is CASSLGGGGGTEAFF. The CDR3 DNA is TGTGCCAGCAGCCTGGGGGGGGGCGGTGGCACTGAAGCTTTCTTT. Full variable domain (outside the CDR3, taken from reference TRBV5-4 and TRBJ1-1): ETGVTQSPTHLIKTRGQQVTLRCSSQSGHNTVSWYQQALGQGPQFIFQYYREEENGRGNFPPRFSGLQFPNYSSELNVNALELDDSALYLCASSLGGGGGTEAFFGQGTRLTVV.

The chain uses TRBV10-3 and TRBJ2-1, with 8 nucleotides matching TRBD2. Germline V gene lookup returns CDR1 ENHRY and CDR2 SYGVKD. The length of the CDR3 is 15 residues. J gave up 6 bases and V 3 bases, and 7 bases lay outside the gene matches. The chain's CDR3 is CAISEGGAGGNEQFF. Written as DNA, the CDR3 is TGTGCCATCAGTGAAGGAGGGGCGGGGGGCAATGAGCAGTTCTTC.

The chain combines TRBV9 with TRBJ2-1, with 8 bases aligning to TRBD2. Per the germline V gene, CDR1 is SGDLS and CDR2 is YYNGEE. V shed 4 bases, J shed 4 bases, and the junction held 13 bases outside the gene matches. The CDR3 has 17 residues. The CDR3 reads CASSQPPGLDQYNEQFF. The CDR3 nucleotides are TGTGCCAGCAGCCAACCGCCGGGACTAGATCAATACAATGAGCAGTTCTTC.